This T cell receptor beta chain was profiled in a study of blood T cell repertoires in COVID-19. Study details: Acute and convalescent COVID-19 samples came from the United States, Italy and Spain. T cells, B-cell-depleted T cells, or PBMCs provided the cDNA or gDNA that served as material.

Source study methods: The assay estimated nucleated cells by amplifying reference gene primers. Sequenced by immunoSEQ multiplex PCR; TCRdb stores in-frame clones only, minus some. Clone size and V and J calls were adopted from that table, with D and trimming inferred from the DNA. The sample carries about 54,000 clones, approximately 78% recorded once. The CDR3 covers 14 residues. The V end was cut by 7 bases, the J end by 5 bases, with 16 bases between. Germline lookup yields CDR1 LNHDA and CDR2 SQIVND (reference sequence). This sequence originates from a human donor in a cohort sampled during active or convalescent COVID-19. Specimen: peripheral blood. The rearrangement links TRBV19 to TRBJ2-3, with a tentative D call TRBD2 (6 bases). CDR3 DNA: TGTGCCAGTACCCGGAGGGCGCTGGGAGATACGCAGTATTTT. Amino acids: CASTRRALGDTQYF.